This T cell receptor (beta chain) was recorded in a study of graft-versus-host responses after intestinal transplantation. About the study: Transplants were multivisceral, liver-intestinal, or isolated intestinal. Uniformly, recipients were administered anti-thymocyte globulin induction with subsequent tacrolimus and steroids for roughly three years.

In the case of this clone: The antigen remains unidentified.

In germline, CDR1 is MDHEN, CDR2 SYDVKM. The V gene end was trimmed by 5 bases and the J gene end by 3 bases; junction bases not matched to a gene: 7. The CDR3 covers 15 residues. Notes on the study in general: Investigators detected GvH clones in recipient marrow, with some emerging earlier in ileum or blood.

Profiling relied on immunoSEQ multiplex PCR, and the TCRdb table lists in-frame clones only, not all of them. The sample carries 90,000 to 95,000 clones, roughly nine tenths recorded once. The gene calls are TRBV28 and TRBJ2-3, with 8 bases fitting TRBD1. The sample consisted of unstimulated CD8+ T cells sorted from spleen or lymph node cells, taken before intestinal transplant. The sequence was obtained from a human donor who received an intestinal transplant. The CDR3 nucleotides are TGTGCCAGCAGTACGACAGGGGTTGGAACAGATACGCAGTATTTT. Its translation is CASSTTGVGTDTQYF.